The sample holds a few counts of the clone carrying this T cell receptor (beta chain). This record comes from a study of blood T cell repertoires in COVID-19. Study summary: There were acute and convalescent COVID-19 samples, and they came from the United States, Italy and Spain.

Germline trimming cut 6 bases from V and 8 bases from J; bases unmatched to any gene: 7. Germline CDR1 MNHEY, CDR2 SVGAGI. The CDR3 runs 14 residues. Clones were read by immunoSEQ multiplex PCR, and TCRdb kept only the in-frame ones, dropping some. The table records 100,000 to 150,000 clones, roughly 80% of them present only once. This chain uses TRBV6-5 with TRBJ1-4, with 9 bases fitting TRBD1. Sequenced input: peripheral blood. The origin of this receptor is a woman aged 30 to 39 who had recovered from COVID-19. The CDR3 spells CASSRDRVNEKLFF. Here the CDR3 DNA reads TGTGCCAGCAGCCGGGACAGGGTCAACGAAAAACTGTTTTTT.